This T cell receptor beta chain was observed in a study of beta chain features in type 1 diabetes. The study's findings and limits: cDNA-based reads could over-represent cells with high TCR expression. Lower insertion and higher deletion counts appeared at VDJ junctions in type 1 diabetes patients. Equally in patients and controls, shorter templates might have been favored by PCR.

CDR1 is GTSNPN and CDR2 is SVGIG in the germline V gene (reference sequence). Trimming took 1 base from V and 11 from J, leaving 14 bases between them. This CDR3 has 12 amino acids. Sorting produced populations that all topped 95% purity. What was sequenced were expressed TCRB transcripts, since all of the isolated RNA had been reverse transcribed. Profiled with immunoSEQ multiplex PCR; TCRdb holds only in-frame clones, not every one. The sample holds about 160,000 clones; about 8.1% are singletons and the top ten take about 0.6%. Concerning this clone itself: Its antigen remains unknown.

The chain couples TRBV30 to TRBJ1-1, with no clear D. The TCR originated in a man younger than 35 in good health. Input material: central memory CD4+ T cells from blood. CDR3 sequence reads: CAWSGANHRAFF. DNA for the CDR3: TGTGCCTGGAGTGGGGCTAACCATCGGGCTTTCTTT.